This TCR beta chain appears in the sequencing data of a study of beta chain features in type 1 diabetes. The study's findings and limits: Significant though moderate, a shortening of TCRB CDR3s appeared in all four CD4+ subsets of Type 1 diabetes patients. A pattern of fewer insertions and more deletions at VDJ junctions was seen in type 1 diabetes patients. An over-representation of cells with high TCR expression could result from cDNA sequencing.

The authors reverse transcribed all of the isolated RNA, so sequencing captured expressed TCRB transcripts. Around 3.8 million reads per sample were averaged for naive, central memory and regulatory samples. Repertoires were generated with immunoSEQ multiplex PCR, while TCRdb's copy carries only in-frame clones and drops some. Found here are hundreds of thousands of clones, about an eighth of them singletons; the top ten hold just under 0.04%. This clone was found a few times. Antigen specificity is unknown. Via CD45RO/CCR7/CD25/CD127/CD95/CD27, cells of the CD4+ naive, central memory, regulatory and stem cell-like memory subsets were sorted. With 2 bases clipped from V and 8 bases from J, the junction kept 1 base outside the gene matches. The CDR3 covers 14 residues. Germline CDR1 KGHSH, CDR2 LQKENI.

Sequencing was done on a sample of naive CD4+ T cells from blood. This clonotype originated in a man between 18 and 35 years old with type 1 diabetes. The V call is TRBV18, the J call TRBJ1-4; 11 nucleotides align to TRBD1. The CDR3 protein is CASSPGTGGEKLFF. The CDR3 region has the DNA TGTGCCAGCTCACCAGGGACAGGGGGAGAAAAACTGTTTTTT.